The 9 T cell receptor beta chains presented below share a single source sample, sequenced in a study of T cells in Graves' hyperthyroidism and ophthalmopathy. Regions amplified from RNA transcripts were the TCR beta CDR3 regions. A first-round RT-PCR of the TCR CDR3 used the HTBI primer set. MiXCR, run by TCRdb on the multiplex PCR reads, gives a single entry per CDR3 protein. The table shows 500,000 to 600,000 distinct CDR3 sequences, with around 15% occurring only once. The sequencing input was blood. The source is a woman aged 18-35 years with Graves' hyperthyroidism.

This clonotype was detected a few times. At one end, the junction sequence differs from germline, possibly due to a read error. The chain is built from TRBV5-5 and TRBJ2-7; D is perhaps TRBD2 (6 bases). The CDR3 covers 14 residues. From germline, CDR1 is SGHKS and CDR2 YYEKEE (reference sequence). CDR3 in DNA: TGCGCCAGCAACTCGGGACTGGATTCCTACGAGCAGTACTTC. Amino acid sequence: CASNSGLDSYEQYF. Based on the CDR3 plus reference TRBV5-5 and TRBJ2-7, the full variable domain is DAGVTQSPTHLIKTRGQQVTLRCSPISGHKSVSWYQQVLGQGPQFIFQYYEKEERGRGNFPDRFSARQFPNYSSELNVNALLLGDSALYLCASNSGLDSYEQYFGPGTRLTVT.

This chain connects TRBV6-2 or TRBV6-3 to TRBJ1-5; D might be TRBD1 (6 bases). Germline V lookup: CDR1 MNHEY, CDR2 SVGEGT. Trimming stripped 8 bases from V and 6 bases from J, with 14 bases between. The CDR3 is 13 residues long. In DNA form, the CDR3 reads TGTGCCAGCGCAACAGGGTCAGGTCAGCCCCAGCATTTT. The encoded protein is CASATGSGQPQHF.

V is TRBV4-1 and J is TRBJ2-2; D possibly matches TRBD1 or TRBD2 (5 bases each). Between the trimmed V and J ends, which lost 4 bases and 4 bases, there was a span of 7 bases. The germline CDR1 and CDR2 sequences are MGHRA and YSYEKL. This CDR3 region has 13 residues. The chain's CDR3 is CASSPGPTGELFF. CDR3 sequence (DNA): TGCGCCAGCAGCCCGGGGCCCACCGGGGAGCTGTTTTTT.

This clonotype was seen a few times. The chain is built from TRBV11-2 and TRBJ2-3, with 10 positions matching TRBD2. Germline V gene data show CDR1 as SGHAT and CDR2 as FQNNGV. The CDR3 loop spans 16 amino acids. V was clipped by 5 bases and J by 2 bases; unmatched bases: 7. The CDR3 DNA is TGTGCCAGCAGCCCCCGGACTAGCGGATTCACAGATACGCAGTATTTT. It is translated as CASSPRTSGFTDTQYF.

The chain uses TRBV10-3 and TRBJ2-7; 7 bases agree with TRBD1. The CDR3 covers 14 residues. Looked up from germline, CDR1 is ENHRY and CDR2 is SYGVKD. Trimming took 4 bases from V and 5 from J; bases not matched to a gene: 8. The CDR3 loop is CAISAGQQMDEQYF. The CDR3 nucleotides read TGTGCCATCAGTGCGGGACAGCAAATGGACGAGCAGTACTTC.

This chain connects TRBV6-2 or TRBV6-3 to TRBJ2-3, with 7 bases matching TRBD2. The CDR3 covers 13 residues. CDR1 and CDR2 from the germline V gene are MNHEY and SVGEGT. J was trimmed by 5 bases and V by 5 bases; bases with no gene match: 4. The CDR3 region is CASSTSAKDTQYF. The DNA for the CDR3 is TGTGCCAGCAGTACTAGCGCGAAAGATACGCAGTATTTT.

This clonotype was observed a handful of times. The V gene is TRBV6-1, the J gene TRBJ2-1, with D possibly matching TRBD2 (6 bases). Trimming took 5 bases from V and 7 from J, leaving 18 bases between them. Germline V gives CDR1 MNHNS, CDR2 SASEGT. The CDR3 has 15 amino acids. CDR3 DNA sequence: TGTGCCAGCAGTCCCTATGGGGGAGGTCAGAATGAGCAGTTCTTC. It translates to CASSPYGGGQNEQFF.

This clonotype has only a few counts. The DNA for the CDR3 is TGTGCCAGCAGCGTAGGAGGGAGTGAGCAGTTCTTC. Protein sequence: CASSVGGSEQFF. The rearrangement uses TRBV9 and TRBJ2-1; D might be TRBD2 (5 bases). The V end was cut by 0 bases, the J end by 9 bases, with 7 bases between. CDR3 length: 12 amino acids. Germline CDR1 and CDR2: SGDLS and YYNGEE.

In its sample, this clonotype was seen many times. This chain connects TRBV7-2 to TRBJ1-2, with 7 bases lining up with TRBD1. The V segment lost 5 bases and the J segment 6 bases; nucleotides outside the gene matches: 9. This CDR3 is built from 14 residues. Per the germline V gene, CDR1 is SGHTA and CDR2 is FQGNSA. CDR3 region: CASSGQRTGDGYTF. Here the CDR3 DNA reads TGTGCCAGCAGCGGACAAAGAACAGGGGATGGCTACACCTTC.